A selection of T cell receptor beta chains follows, all from one sample in a study of blood T cells in healthy people across ages. TCRdb fed the 5' RACE reads into MiXCR, producing one record per CDR3 protein. The profile shows 800,000 to 900,000 distinct CDR3 sequences, under 80% of them singletons. Sequenced sample: blood. These receptor sequences come from a man aged 30 to 45 in good health. The CDR3 runs from the conserved cysteine through the conserved F or W. D genes are given only for firm matches. Clone size, where shown, is once, few, many, or a class for clones that have expanded.

v_call	clone_size	d_call	j_call	cdr3_nt	cdr3_aa
TRBV6-2/TRBV6-3	-	TRBD1	TRBJ2-6	TGTGCCAGCAGTTACTCGAGACAGGGCCGGGCCGGGGCCAACGTCCTGACTTTC	CASSYSRQGRAGANVLTF
TRBV7-2	-	-	TRBJ2-4	TGTGCCAGCAGCTCTCAATGGGTGGAGCAGTACTTC	CASSSQWVEQYF
TRBV5-5	once	TRBD1	TRBJ1-4	TGTGCCAGCAGCTTGTCGAGGACAGGAGGGACTAATGAAAAACTGTTTTTT	CASSLSRTGGTNEKLFF
TRBV12-3/TRBV12-4	once	TRBD1	TRBJ1-2	TGTGCCAGCACCCTTGGACAGGGGGCAAAGGGCTACACCTTC	CASTLGQGAKGYTF
TRBV10-3	-	-	TRBJ2-5	TGTGCCAGCAGACAAGAGCAAGAGACCCAGTACTTC	CASRQEQETQYF
TRBV7-2	-	TRBD2	TRBJ2-3	TGTGCCAGCAGCTCAGGGCGGGGAGGGAGGCCTAGCACAGATACGCAGTATTTT	CASSSGRGGRPSTDTQYF
TRBV18	few	-	TRBJ2-3	TGTGCCAGCTCACCGCGGACAGTCACAGATACGCAGTATTTT	CASSPRTVTDTQYF
TRBV20-1	few	TRBD2	TRBJ2-7	TGCAGTGCTAGAGATCGTCTAGCGGGGGGCCACGAGCAGTACTTC	CSARDRLAGGHEQYF
TRBV15	once	-	TRBJ1-2	TGTGCCACCAGCAGAGTTGGGATTCCCTATGGCTACACCTTC	CATSRVGIPYGYTF
TRBV7-3	-	-	TRBJ1-2	TGTGCCAGCAGCTTAAGCGGCGGGGAAAACTATGGCTACACCTTC	CASSLSGGENYGYTF
TRBV13	-	-	TRBJ2-5	TGTGCCAGCAGCACCCAGCCCGGAGGGACCCAGTACTTC	CASSTQPGGTQYF
TRBV15	few	-	TRBJ2-4	TGTGCCACCAGCAGAGGGGGAACCAAAAACATTCAGTACTTC	CATSRGGTKNIQYF
TRBV4-3	-	TRBD1	TRBJ1-2	TGCGCCAGCAGCCAAGATGACAGGGGGCCCTATGGCTACACCTTC	CASSQDDRGPYGYTF
TRBV4-2	-	TRBD2	TRBJ2-1	TGTGCCAGCAGCCAAGATCTGACTAGCGGGGCCGGAAATGAGCAGTTCTTC	CASSQDLTSGAGNEQFF
TRBV12-3/TRBV12-4	-	TRBD2	TRBJ2-3	TGTGCCAGCAGGAGCGGGGGGGCCCCGGATACGCAGTATTTT	CASRSGGAPDTQYF
TRBV20-1	few	TRBD1	TRBJ2-7	TGCAGTGCTAGGGCCGGACAGGGTACCTACGAGCAGTACTTC	CSARAGQGTYEQYF
TRBV20-1	few	-	TRBJ2-3	TGCAGTGCTGCCGAACTGGGGCCCCCTAATGTTCGCGATACGCAGTATTTT	CSAAELGPPNVRDTQYF
TRBV28	-	TRBD2	TRBJ2-2	TGTGCCAGCAGTCTAATTCTTACTAGCGCCCCCGGGGAGCTGTTTTTT	CASSLILTSAPGELFF
TRBV12-3/TRBV12-4	-	-	TRBJ2-7	TGTGCCAGCAGTTTAAGGGTGAACCGGGCCGGCGGGCAGTACTTC	CASSLRVNRAGGQYF
TRBV5-5	-	-	TRBJ2-1	TGTGCCAGCAGCTTGGTCAAATATGAGGGCAATGAGCAGTTCTTC	CASSLVKYEGNEQFF
TRBV12-3/TRBV12-4	many	-	TRBJ2-5	TGTGCCAGCAGTTTCATCGAGACCCAGTACTTC	CASSFIETQYF
TRBV12-3/TRBV12-4	-	-	TRBJ2-1	TGTGCCAGCAGTTTAGGGAGACGGGGCACTGAGCAGTTCTTC	CASSLGRRGTEQFF
TRBV12-3/TRBV12-4	-	-	TRBJ2-3	TGTGCCAGCAGTTTCGGGACGGCTAGCACAGATGCGCAGTATTTT	CASSFGTASTDAQYF
TRBV6-6	once	-	TRBJ1-4	TGTGCCGGGAGGGGGACATCGAGTGAAAAACTGTTTTTT	CAGRGTSSEKLFF
TRBV6-5	few	TRBD2	TRBJ2-5	TGTGCCAGCAGTTACTCGGTAGGGACTACAGAGACCCAGTACTTC	CASSYSVGTTETQYF
TRBV4-2	few	-	TRBJ2-1	TGTGCCAGCAGCCTGTTCGGGGTAGATTACAATGAGCAGTTCTTC	CASSLFGVDYNEQFF
TRBV2	once	-	TRBJ1-5	TGTGCCAGCAGTGATGGGCGCCTGAATCAGCCCCAGCATTTT	CASSDGRLNQPQHF
TRBV5-6	-	-	TRBJ2-3	TGTGCCAGCAGCCCCGACAGGGAGGGCACAGATACGCAGTATTTT	CASSPDREGTDTQYF
TRBV6-6	-	-	TRBJ2-5	TGTGCCAGCAGTGTCAGGGGCGAACAGCAGTACTTC	CASSVRGEQQYF
TRBV6-5	-	-	TRBJ1-5	TGTGCCAGCAGAAACCGGGACACAAGCAATCAGCCCCAGCATTTT	CASRNRDTSNQPQHF
TRBV6-2/TRBV6-3	few	-	TRBJ2-5	TGTGCCAGCAGTTACACCGTATTGGGGATTGAGACCCAGTACTTC	CASSYTVLGIETQYF
TRBV7-2	once	-	TRBJ2-5	TGTGCCAGCAGCTTAGATTCCCGGAGGGGAGAGACCCAGTACTTC	CASSLDSRRGETQYF
TRBV4-3	-	-	TRBJ2-7	TGCGCCAGCAGCCAAAAAGTTGGTTTTGGTGGCAGGTCCTACGAGCAGTACTTC	CASSQKVGFGGRSYEQYF
TRBV4-3	-	-	TRBJ1-5	TGCGCCAGCAGCCAAGATGCGACAGGCAAGTTAAATCAGCCCCAGCATTTT	CASSQDATGKLNQPQHF
TRBV7-2	-	-	TRBJ2-3	TGTGCCAGCAGCTTATCCGGGGCCCTCACAGATACGCAGTATTTT	CASSLSGALTDTQYF
TRBV14	-	-	TRBJ2-3	TGTGCCAGCAGATACACAGATACGCAGTATTTT	CASRYTDTQYF
TRBV4-2	-	TRBD1	TRBJ1-2	TGTGCCAGCAGCCAAGAAAGGCAGGGGGGAATTGGCTACACCTTC	CASSQERQGGIGYTF
TRBV9	-	TRBD2	TRBJ2-5	TGTGCCAGCAGCGTACTAGGGACTAGCGGGAGCTATGAGCAGTACTTC	CASSVLGTSGSYEQYF
TRBV3-1	few	-	TRBJ2-1	TGTGCCAGCAGCCAACGGTTAGCGGACTACAATGAGCAGTTCTTC	CASSQRLADYNEQFF
TRBV6-1	-	-	TRBJ2-7	TGTGCCAGCAGTGGACGGGACCGGGCTCCCTACGAGCAGTACTTC	CASSGRDRAPYEQYF
TRBV28	-	-	TRBJ2-7	TGTGCCAGCAGTGTCCAAGGCCCCTACGAGCAGTACTTC	CASSVQGPYEQYF
TRBV20-1	few	-	TRBJ2-7	TGCAGTGCTAGAGCTACCACTTCGAGCTCCTACGAGCAGTACTTC	CSARATTSSSYEQYF
TRBV6-4	-	-	TRBJ1-2	TGTGCCAGCAGTGACTCACGGGGCGCTGGTGGCTACACCTTC	CASSDSRGAGGYTF
TRBV7-9	few	-	TRBJ2-7	TGTGCCAGCAGCTTAGAAGGAGGTCCCTACGAGCAGTACTTC	CASSLEGGPYEQYF
TRBV27	-	TRBD1	TRBJ2-7	TGTGCCAGCAGTGTGGACAGGGTAGGATCTAGCTCCTACGAGCAGTACTTC	CASSVDRVGSSSYEQYF
TRBV7-3	-	-	TRBJ2-3	TGTGCCAGCAGCTTAAATGATTACACAGATACGCAGTATTTT	CASSLNDYTDTQYF
TRBV5-1	-	TRBD2	TRBJ2-1	TGCGCCAGCAGCAAAACCGGCGGGGGCAATGAGCAGTTCTTC	CASSKTGGGNEQFF
TRBV20-1	-	TRBD1	TRBJ2-7	TGCAGTGCTAGCAGGGGGCCCTACAATGAGCAGTACTTC	CSASRGPYNEQYF
TRBV20-1	once	-	TRBJ1-6	TGCAGTGCTAGAGAAGGGGTTGATTCACCCCTCCACTTT	CSAREGVDSPLHF
TRBV27	once	-	TRBJ2-7	TGTGCCAGCAGTGCTGGGAGGACCTACGAGCAGTACTTC	CASSAGRTYEQYF
TRBV27	-	-	TRBJ2-1	TGTGCCAGCAGTGTAAGGGTTGACAATGAGCAGTTCTTC	CASSVRVDNEQFF
TRBV7-2	-	TRBD2	TRBJ2-1	TGTGCCAGCAGCTTAGCGCTGACTAGCGGGGGAAATGAGCAGTTCTTC	CASSLALTSGGNEQFF
TRBV6-2/TRBV6-3	few	-	TRBJ2-7	TGTGCCAGCAGTTACGCCTCCGGGGATAGGACCTACGAGCAGTACTTC	CASSYASGDRTYEQYF
TRBV6-5	-	TRBD2	TRBJ2-1	TGTGCCAGCAGGGCGGGGGGGCCGAATGAGCAGTTCTTC	CASRAGGPNEQFF
TRBV6-6	-	TRBD1	TRBJ1-1	TGTGCCAGCAGTCGGGGACAGGGAGTCCTCACTGAAGCTTTCTTT	CASSRGQGVLTEAFF
TRBV4-3	-	TRBD2	TRBJ2-3	TGCGCCAGCAGCCAAGATTTGAGGGCCAGCGGGGGGCTCGATACGCAGTATTTT	CASSQDLRASGGLDTQYF
TRBV4-3	-	-	TRBJ2-5	TGCGCCAGCAGCCTTAGTAGGGTCGAAGAGACCCAGTACTTC	CASSLSRVEETQYF
TRBV4-3	-	TRBD1	TRBJ1-6	TGCGCCAGCAGCCAGGCTGGACAGGGGAATTCACCCCTCCACTTT	CASSQAGQGNSPLHF
TRBV7-8	few	-	TRBJ2-5	TGTGCCAGCAGCCCCCATAATCAAGAGACCCAGTACTTC	CASSPHNQETQYF
TRBV9	-	-	TRBJ1-3	TGTGCCAGCAGCGTAGCGGGGTACTCTGGAAACACCATATATTTT	CASSVAGYSGNTIYF